The 28 T cell receptor beta chains below come from one sample, sequenced in a study of CD8 T cells in Susac syndrome. When the RNA was reverse transcribed, random hexamers were used with an input of roughly 0.5 to 1 ug. TCRdb used MiXCR to reprocess the immunoSEQ multiplex PCR reads, holding one entry per CDR3 protein. The sample has 150,000 to 200,000 distinct CDR3 sequences; around 90% are singletons. The sequenced material came from CD4+ T cells from PBMCs. The receptors come from a human donor with Susac syndrome.

The rearrangement links TRBV14 to TRBJ2-3; maybe TRBD2 (6 bases). Germline V gene sequence: CDR1 SGHDN, CDR2 FVKESK. V was trimmed by 5 bases and J by 4 bases, leaving 10 bases between them. The CDR3 has 13 residues. For the CDR3, the DNA is TGTGCCAGCAGCGACCCGGGGGCAGATACGCAGTATTTT. Residues: CASSDPGADTQYF.

CDR3 amino acids: CATSEWTPPTGELFF. The CDR3 coding sequence is TGTGCCACCAGTGAATGGACACCCCCAACCGGGGAGCTGTTTTTT. The rearrangement uses TRBV24-1 and TRBJ2-2, with TRBD1 as a possible D gene (5 bases). The CDR3 contains 15 residues. Germline assignment: CDR1 KGHDR and CDR2 SFDVKD. V gave up 4 bases and J gave up 5 bases, with 13 bases separating them.

The rearrangement links TRBV5-4 to TRBJ2-3, with D unclear. Germline CDR1 and CDR2: SGHNT and YYREEE (reference sequence). The CDR3 totals 13 residues. V dropped 0 bases and J dropped 2 bases, with 4 bases sitting between them. The CDR3 region has the DNA TGTGCCAGCAGCTTGGACCCCACAGATACGCAGTATTTT. Amino acids: CASSLDPTDTQYF.

V usage is TRBV18 and J usage is TRBJ1-1; TRBD1 matches 8 bases. V gave up 3 bases and J gave up 4 bases; unmatched junction bases: 10. Looked up from germline, CDR1 is KGHSH and CDR2 is LQKENI. The CDR3 is 16 amino acids. CDR3 in amino acids: CASSPQTGALVTEAFF. DNA of the CDR3: TGTGCCAGCTCACCTCAGACAGGGGCGTTGGTCACTGAAGCTTTCTTT.

V usage is TRBV20-1 and J usage is TRBJ2-7; D unclear. The germline V and J ends were trimmed by 6 bases and 2 bases, with 17 bases remaining between them. The CDR3 is 14 residues long. Germline V lookup: CDR1 DFQATT, CDR2 SNEGSKA (reference sequence). As DNA, the CDR3 is TGCAGTGCCCAAGGCCCCTACCCTCCCTACGAGCAGTACTTC. It specifies CSAQGPYPPYEQYF.

This clonotype was seen only a few times. Here the CDR3 DNA reads TGCAGTGCTAGAGATCGCCGGGGAAACACTGAAGCTTTCTTT. Translating it yields CSARDRRGNTEAFF. The chain couples TRBV20-1 to TRBJ1-1; D is ambiguous. This CDR3 is 14 amino acids long. Trimming removed 0 bases from V and 2 bases from J, with 10 bases in between. Germline V CDR1 and CDR2: DFQATT, SNEGSKA (reference sequence).

The V gene is TRBV5-1, the J gene TRBJ1-4; D perhaps matches TRBD1 (5 bases). This CDR3 has 14 amino acids. With 1 base removed from V and 3 bases from J, the gap between germline ends came to 7 bases. Germline CDR1 reads SGHRS; CDR2 reads YFSETQ. CDR3 sequence (DNA): TGCGCCAGCAGCTTGCGGGGACCTAATGAAAAACTGTTTTTT. This translates into CASSLRGPNEKLFF.

V usage is TRBV3-1 and J usage is TRBJ2-3, with D possibly matching TRBD2 (6 bases). Per germline, CDR1 LGHDT and CDR2 YNNKEL (reference sequence). Trimming took 4 bases from V and 2 from J, leaving 10 bases between them. The CDR3 consists of 14 residues. In DNA form, the CDR3 reads TGTGCCAGCAGCCCCGGGACTCACACAGATACGCAGTATTTT. Translation gives CASSPGTHTDTQYF.

This clonotype has only one observation. This chain joins TRBV2 and TRBJ2-1, with a weak D call TRBD2 (5 bases). The V and J ends lost 5 bases and 3 bases respectively, with 11 bases between them. Germline CDR1 reads SNHLY; CDR2 reads FYNNEI. This CDR3 is 14 amino acids long. The DNA of the CDR3 is TGTGCCAGCAGTCCGAGTCGGGGCTACAATGAGCAGTTCTTC. Its protein is CASSPSRGYNEQFF.

V is TRBV12-2 and J is TRBJ1-5; TRBD1 was called by the table and not checked on the DNA. TRBV12-2 is deemed a pseudogene. The CDR3 has 23 amino acids. CDR3 sequence reads: CASRSIQLGTGGLRWCSNQPQHF. The CDR3 nucleotides are TGTGCAAGTCGCTCCATCCAGCTCGGGACAGGGGGTCTCCGTTGGTGTAGCAATCAGCCCCAGCATTTT.

The J gene is TRBJ2-3, the V gene TRBV20-1, with D possibly matching TRBD2 (5 bases). Trimming took off 7 bases at V and 5 bases at J, with 10 bases between the two ends. The CDR3 length is 11 residues. Per the germline V gene, CDR1 is DFQATT and CDR2 is SNEGSKA (reference sequence). DNA for the CDR3: TGCAGTGACGATGGAGGAGATACGCAGTATTTT. Its protein product is CSDDGGDTQYF.

The chain uses TRBV10-3 and TRBJ2-6; the match to TRBD1 covers 7 bases. The CDR3 totals 18 residues. Trimming at V came to 4 bases and at J to 1 base, leaving 10 bases not matched to a gene. Germline-derived CDR1 and CDR2 are ENHRY and SYGVKD. DNA for the CDR3: TGTGCCATCAGTGGGGATACAGGGGTTAGATCTGGGGCCAACGTCCTGACTTTC. Translation: CAISGDTGVRSGANVLTF.

In this sample, this clonotype turned up once. The chain uses TRBV9 and TRBJ2-2; the match to TRBD2 covers 10 bases. This CDR3 has 17 amino acids. Trimming removed 0 bases from V and 5 bases from J; junction bases left unmatched: 7. Germline loops: CDR1 SGDLS, CDR2 YYNGEE. The CDR3 region has the DNA TGTGCCAGCAGCGTAGCTGGTAGCGGGAGGCGAACCGGGGAGCTGTTTTTT. Protein: CASSVAGSGRRTGELFF.

This chain uses TRBV20-1 with TRBJ1-2; D remains ambiguous. The CDR3 consists of 12 residues. Germline values: CDR1 DFQATT, CDR2 SNEGSKA (reference sequence). Trimming pared 6 bases from V and 2 bases from J, leaving 10 bases between. DNA for the CDR3: TGCAGTGCAGCGACACCCAACTATGGCTACACCTTC. Translating gives CSAATPNYGYTF.

The chain links TRBV7-2 to TRBJ2-5; TRBD2 agrees at 9 bases. The CDR3 covers 15 residues. V lost 5 bases to trimming and J lost 5 bases; unmatched junction nucleotides: 9. Germline V gene sequence: CDR1 SGHTA, CDR2 FQGNSA. CDR3: CASSASSGGWETQYF. The CDR3 DNA sequence: TGTGCCAGCAGCGCATCGAGCGGGGGGTGGGAGACCCAGTACTTC.

The chain uses TRBV11-3 and TRBJ2-1; 13 bases fit TRBD2. Trimming took 0 bases from V and 6 from J; bases not matched to a gene: 2. The V gene's germline CDR1 is SGHNT and CDR2 YENEEA. The CDR3 sequence is 16 residues long. The CDR3: CASSLEGLAGTNEQFF. Here the CDR3 DNA reads TGTGCCAGCAGCTTAGAGGGACTAGCGGGAACCAATGAGCAGTTCTTC.

This clonotype was observed a handful of times. The chain has TRBV6-1 and TRBJ1-2; D is unresolved. Germline CDR1 and CDR2: MNHNS and SASEGT. The CDR3 is 13 residues long. Deletions cut 7 bases from V and 4 bases from J, with 13 bases between. The DNA for the CDR3 is TGTGCCAGCACCGCGGGGTTCATCTATGGCTACACCTTC. Its translation is CASTAGFIYGYTF.

V is TRBV30 and J is TRBJ2-5, with 7 positions matching TRBD2. In germline, CDR1 is GTSNPN, CDR2 SVGIG (reference sequence). With 7 bases clipped from V and 4 bases from J, the junction kept 3 bases outside the gene matches. The CDR3 extends over 11 amino acids. The CDR3 nucleotides read TGTGCCTCAGGGAGGGGAGAGACCCAGTACTTC. It yields the protein CASGRGETQYF.

J is TRBJ2-3 and V is TRBV14, with unresolved D. Germline V gene data show CDR1 as SGHDN and CDR2 as FVKESK. The CDR3 is made up of 16 amino acids. The germline V and J ends were trimmed by 0 bases and 2 bases, with 12 bases remaining between them. CDR3 bases: TGTGCCAGCAGCCAAGAGAATCGGAGACTCACAGATACGCAGTATTTT. Translation gives CASSQENRRLTDTQYF. The variable domain in full, completed from reference TRBV14 and TRBJ2-3, reads EAGVTQFPSHSVIEKGQTVTLRCDPISGHDNLYWYRRVMGKEIKFLLHFVKESKQDESGMPNNRFLAERTGGTYSTLKVQPAELEDSGVYFCASSQENRRLTDTQYFGPGTRLTVL.

The V gene is TRBV28, the J gene TRBJ2-7; D is unclear. The V end lost 6 bases, the J end lost 3 bases, and 21 bases lay between the germline ends. The CDR3 is 16 residues long. Germline assignment: CDR1 MDHEN and CDR2 SYDVKM. CDR3 nucleotides: TGTGCCAGCAGATCGCCAGCGTCCAACACACTCTACGAGCAGTACTTC. Translating gives CASRSPASNTLYEQYF. Full variable domain (missing parts from reference TRBV28 and TRBJ2-7): DVKVTQSSRYLVKRTGEKVFLECVQDMDHENMFWYRQDPGLGLRLIYFSYDVKMKEKGDIPEGYSVSREKKERFSLILESASTNQTSMYLCASRSPASNTLYEQYFGPGTRLTVT.

The chain is built from TRBV5-1 and TRBJ1-1, with D uncertain. V gave up 0 bases and J gave up 4 bases, with 10 bases separating them. Germline V lookup: CDR1 SGHRS, CDR2 YFSETQ. The CDR3 extends over 14 amino acids. CDR3 amino acids: CASSLAEVGTEAFF. CDR3 nucleotide sequence: TGCGCCAGCAGCTTGGCAGAGGTCGGCACTGAAGCTTTCTTT.

V is TRBV5-1 and J is TRBJ1-1; D might be TRBD1 (5 bases). V was shortened by 6 bases and J by 5 bases, with 14 bases between the two germline ends. The V gene's germline CDR1 is SGHRS and CDR2 YFSETQ. This CDR3 spans 13 amino acids. This CDR3 reads CASNGGDETEAFF. CDR3 nucleotide sequence: TGCGCCAGCAATGGAGGGGATGAAACTGAAGCTTTCTTT.

The chain employs TRBV18 and TRBJ1-1, with D possibly being TRBD1 (6 bases). This CDR3 comprises 13 residues. Germline CDR1 reads KGHSH; CDR2 reads LQKENI. Trimming removed 3 bases from V and 4 bases from J, with 9 bases in between. The DNA of the CDR3 is TGTGCCAGCTCACCGAGGACAGTCACTGAAGCTTTCTTT. Translated: CASSPRTVTEAFF.

The V call is TRBV29-1, the J call TRBJ2-1, with a possible D match to TRBD1 (6 bases). Germline loops: CDR1 SQVTM, CDR2 ANQGSEA. This CDR3 spans 14 amino acids. V lost 5 bases and J 3 bases, leaving 14 bases between the germline ends. Here the CDR3 reads CSVRPRTDYNEQFF. In DNA form, the CDR3 reads TGCAGCGTTCGGCCGAGGACAGACTACAATGAGCAGTTCTTC.

The V gene is TRBV19, the J gene TRBJ2-7; perhaps TRBD1 as D (6 bases). V lost 4 bases and J lost 1, with 17 bases in between. The germline V gene encodes CDR1 LNHDA and CDR2 SQIVND (reference sequence). The CDR3 contains 16 residues. As DNA, the CDR3 is TGTGCCAGTAGTAGGCATCGGGACATTTTATCCTACGAGCAGTACTTC. Its protein product is CASSRHRDILSYEQYF.

This chain links TRBV6-6 with TRBJ1-5; no clear D gene. CDR3 length equals 14 residues. The germline V gene has CDR1 MNHNY and CDR2 SVGAGI (reference sequence). V was shortened by 6 bases and J by 4 bases, with 13 bases between the two germline ends. The CDR3 sequence: CASSPVNGNQPQHF. DNA for the CDR3: TGTGCCAGCAGCCCAGTCAATGGAAATCAGCCCCAGCATTTT.

V is TRBV2 and J is TRBJ1-1, with TRBD1 identical over 7 bases. Germline trimming cut 7 bases from V and 4 bases from J; bases unmatched to any gene: 6. Germline-derived CDR1 and CDR2 are SNHLY and FYNNEI. CDR3 length: 13 amino acids. CDR3 region: CASIDRVGTEAFF. The CDR3 DNA reads TGTGCCAGCATCGACAGGGTCGGCACTGAAGCTTTCTTT.

Comments on this clonotype: No conserved phenylalanine or tryptophan ends this CDR3, so it is likely a read error. The chain carries TRBV6-5 and TRBJ1-1; possible D gene TRBD1, 5 bases. The CDR3 length is 13 residues. CDR1 is MNHEY, CDR2 SVGAGI, per germline. V dropped 6 bases and J dropped 9 bases, with 17 bases sitting between them. The CDR3 nucleotides read TGTGCCAGCAGCCGCCGAGACAGATTCAAAGCTTTCTTG. Amino acids: CASSRRDRFKAFL.